This T cell receptor (beta chain) was captured in a study of CDR3 diversity in severe acne. The length of the CDR3 is 19 residues. CDR1 SEHNR and CDR2 FQNEAQ come from the germline V gene (reference sequence). This clonotype occurred once. One entry per CDR3 protein, called by TCRdb with MiXCR from the PCR reads. The data show roughly 79,000 distinct CDR3 sequences, with about 53% seen just once and roughly 11% held by the top ten. The receptor comes from a male donor with severe acne vulgaris. Sequencing was done on a sample of blood. The chain couples TRBV7-9 to TRBJ2-5; 8 nucleotides align to TRBD2. The better agreement between TRBJ2-7 and the DNA end casts doubt on the J call. Written as DNA, the CDR3 is TGTGCCAGCAGCCCAACCGCTTATGGTAGCGGGAAGTGGCGCTACGAGCAGTACTTC. As protein: CASSPTAYGSGKWRYEQYF.